This is a list of T cell receptor beta chains from one sample in a study of cytomegalovirus exposure and HLA in healthy donors. TCRdb's copy holds only in-frame clones and misses some; the assay was immunoSEQ multiplex PCR. The table shows some 190,000 clones, with around 82% occurring only once. The specimen was PBMCs. These receptor sequences come from a woman aged 25 to 45 in good health and CMV-seropositive. Each CDR3 is given with its conserved first and last residue. A D gene is named only where the DNA matches it firmly. Some rows have no size entry. The others give once, few or many, or a class for an expanded clone.

v_call,j_call,d_call,clone_size,cdr3_aa,cdr3_nt
TRBV5-1,TRBJ2-5,.,once,CASSLTGSQETQYF,TGCGCCAGCAGCTTGACGGGAAGCCAAGAGACCCAGTACTTC
TRBV9,TRBJ1-2,TRBD1,.,CASGLTGEDGYTF,TGTGCCAGCGGCCTGACAGGGGAGGACGGCTACACCTTC
TRBV19,TRBJ2-2,.,.,CASRSDIPGELFF,TGTGCCAGTAGATCGGACATCCCCGGGGAGCTGTTTTTT
TRBV18,TRBJ1-2,.,.,CASSPLQSHGYTF,TGTGCCAGCTCACCACTCCAAAGCCATGGCTACACCTTC
TRBV30,TRBJ1-5,TRBD1,.,CAWSASGGQPQHF,TGTGCCTGGAGTGCGTCAGGGGGTCAGCCCCAGCATTTT
TRBV28,TRBJ2-3,TRBD1,.,CASSPGTGLSDTQYF,TGTGCCAGCAGCCCCGGGACAGGATTGTCAGATACGCAGTATTTT
TRBV4-3,TRBJ1-5,.,.,CASSQDRGSNQPQHF,TGCGCCAGCAGCCAAGATCGCGGTTCCAATCAGCCCCAGCATTTT
TRBV5-1,TRBJ1-3,TRBD1,.,CASRDRGDTIYF,TGCGCCTCGCGGGACAGGGGTGACACCATATATTTT
TRBV7-2,TRBJ1-2,.,.,CASSSVQGHYGYTF,TGTGCCAGCAGCTCTGTACAGGGTCACTATGGCTACACCTTC
TRBV7-2,TRBJ1-2,.,.,CASSLQTGRMGYTF,TGTGCCAGCAGCTTACAAACAGGTCGAATGGGCTACACCTTC